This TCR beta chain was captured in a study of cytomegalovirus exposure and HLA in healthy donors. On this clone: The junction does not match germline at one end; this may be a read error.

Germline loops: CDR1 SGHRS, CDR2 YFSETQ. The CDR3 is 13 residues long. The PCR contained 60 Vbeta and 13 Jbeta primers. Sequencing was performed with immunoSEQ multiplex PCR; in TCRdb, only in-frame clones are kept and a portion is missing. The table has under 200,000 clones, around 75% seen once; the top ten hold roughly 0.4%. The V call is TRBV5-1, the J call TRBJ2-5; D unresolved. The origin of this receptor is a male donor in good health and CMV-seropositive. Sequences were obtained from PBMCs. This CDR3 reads CVSSLALQETQYF. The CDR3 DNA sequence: TGCGTCAGCAGCTTGGCCCTTCAAGAGACCCAGTACTTC.